This is a list of T cell receptor beta chains from one sample in a study of identical twins. TCRdb analysed the 5' RACE reads with MiXCR anew, one entry per CDR3 protein. The table lists around 490,000 distinct CDR3 sequences, approximately 15% of them singletons. These data also featured in a second study, about yellow fever vaccine responses in identical twins.

The specimen sequenced was CD4+ T cells sorted from blood. Receptors originate from a woman between 18 and 30 years old in good health. CDR3s include the opening cysteine and the closing phenylalanine or tryptophan. A D gene is named only where the DNA matches it firmly. Clone size appears in some rows only: once, few, many, or a class for an expanded clone.

clone size,D gene,V gene,J gene,CDR3 protein,CDR3 DNA
.,TRBD2,TRBV4-3,TRBJ2-1,CASSQRLAGVNEQFF,TGCGCCAGCAGCCAACGACTAGCGGGAGTCAACGAGCAGTTCTTC
.,.,TRBV11-2,TRBJ2-1,CASSLEEDPPPLNEQFF,TGTGCCAGCAGCTTAGAAGAGGATCCCCCACCTTTAAATGAGCAGTTCTTC
few,.,TRBV28,TRBJ2-2,CASSLSQGATGELFF,TGTGCCAGCAGTTTATCCCAGGGTGCCACCGGGGAGCTGTTTTTT
.,.,TRBV7-3,TRBJ2-7,CASSQDSMYYEQYF,TGTGCCAGCAGCCAGGACAGCATGTACTACGAGCAGTACTTC
.,.,TRBV5-7,TRBJ2-4,CASSLQHDRSIQYF,TGTGCCAGCAGCTTGCAACACGACAGGTCTATTCAGTACTTC
few,.,TRBV20-1,TRBJ2-2,CSARVRGFDTGELFF,TGCAGTGCTAGAGTCCGGGGGTTCGACACCGGGGAGCTGTTTTTT
.,TRBD1,TRBV2,TRBJ2-3,CASSRDRDTDTQYF,TGTGCCAGCTCCCGGGACAGGGACACAGATACGCAGTATTTT
few,.,TRBV15,TRBJ1-4,CATSRAPSEKLFF,TGTGCCACCAGCAGAGCTCCATCGGAAAAACTGTTTTTT
few,.,TRBV28,TRBJ2-7,CASSLRTGRSSYEQYF,TGTGCCAGCAGTTTAAGGACGGGACGGAGCTCCTACGAGCAGTACTTC
.,.,TRBV20-1,TRBJ2-3,CSARRDSLGGHKDTQYF,TGCAGTGCTAGGAGGGACAGCCTAGGAGGGCACAAAGATACGCAGTATTTT
.,.,TRBV7-8,TRBJ2-7,CASSFGPGEQYF,.
few,TRBD1,TRBV20-1,TRBJ1-2,CSDNRGYGYTF,TGCAGTGATAACAGGGGCTATGGCTACACCTTC
few,.,TRBV24-1,TRBJ2-1,CATSVDHDNEQFF,TGTGCCACCAGTGTCGACCATGACAATGAGCAGTTCTTC
.,TRBD1,TRBV13,TRBJ1-1,CASSTYGQGQYPEAFF,TGTGCCAGCAGCACCTACGGACAGGGGCAGTACCCTGAAGCTTTCTTT
few,TRBD2,TRBV2,TRBJ2-2,CASRSGPNTGELFF,TGTGCCAGCCGTAGCGGGCCCAACACCGGGGAGCTGTTTTTT
.,.,TRBV7-9,TRBJ2-1,CASNRAGDNEQFF,TGTGCCAGCAATCGTGCCGGGGACAATGAGCAGTTCTTC
.,.,TRBV19,TRBJ2-7,CASSRQGDSYEQYF,TGTGCCAGTAGTCGGCAGGGTGACTCCTACGAGCAGTACTTC
few,.,TRBV2,TRBJ2-5,CASSEQGRWQETQYF,TGTGCCAGCAGTGAGCAGGGGCGTTGGCAAGAGACCCAGTACTTC
.,.,TRBV25-1,TRBJ2-5,CASSELPLEGPLVPETQYF,TGTGCCAGCAGTGAACTCCCGTTAGAAGGACCTTTAGTCCCAGAGACCCAGTACTTC
.,TRBD2,TRBV6-5,TRBJ2-2,CASSYPGLAGNTGELFF,TGTGCCAGCAGTTACCCGGGACTAGCCGGAAACACCGGGGAGCTGTTTTTT
.,TRBD1,TRBV30,TRBJ2-7,CAWGQGPYEQYF,TGTGCCTGGGGACAGGGTCCCTACGAGCAGTACTTC
few,.,TRBV5-1,TRBJ1-3,CASSLGSGSGNTIYF,TGCGCCAGCAGCTTGGGGAGTGGTTCCGGAAACACCATATATTTT
.,TRBD1,TRBV28,TRBJ2-1,CASSSTGTGPREDEQFF,TGTGCCAGCAGTTCTACCGGGACAGGGCCCCGGGAGGATGAGCAGTTCTTC
few,.,TRBV7-2,TRBJ2-3,CATAQGFTDTQYF,TGTGCCACCGCGCAAGGGTTCACAGATACGCAGTATTTT
.,TRBD2,TRBV10-2,TRBJ2-1,CASRDSGAGDDEQFF,TGCGCCAGCAGGGATAGCGGGGCGGGCGACGATGAGCAGTTCTTC
many,.,TRBV7-2,TRBJ1-1,CASSLKRGNEAFF,TGTGCCAGCAGCTTAAAGCGTGGAAATGAAGCTTTCTTT
few,TRBD1,TRBV10-2,TRBJ2-7,CASLQGARYEQYF,TGCGCCAGCTTACAGGGGGCAAGGTACGAGCAGTACTTC
few,TRBD1,TRBV19,TRBJ2-3,CASSLGQGGIDTQYF,TGTGCCAGTAGTTTGGGACAGGGAGGAATCGATACGCAGTATTTT
.,TRBD2,TRBV7-2,TRBJ2-2,CASSSIHLAGDTGELFF,TGTGCCAGCAGCTCGATTCATCTAGCGGGAGACACCGGGGAGCTGTTTTTT
.,TRBD2,TRBV20-1,TRBJ2-4,CSARLAGGGDIQYF,TGCAGTGCGCGACTAGCGGGGGGTGGGGACATTCAGTACTTC
.,TRBD2,TRBV28,TRBJ2-5,CASSPGLARETQYF,TGTGCCAGCAGTCCGGGACTAGCGAGGGAGACCCAGTACTTC
many,TRBD1,TRBV12-3/TRBV12-4,TRBJ1-2,CASSLEQGYGYTF,TGTGCCAGCAGTTTAGAACAGGGGTATGGCTACACCTTC
.,TRBD1,TRBV7-9,TRBJ1-1,CASSPGQGQAFF,TGTGCCAGCAGCCCGGGACAGGGACAAGCTTTCTTT
few,.,TRBV5-1,TRBJ2-7,CASRPASPVYEQYF,TGCGCCAGCAGGCCGGCGTCCCCCGTTTACGAGCAGTACTTC
many,.,TRBV5-1,TRBJ2-7,CASSLAPGSYEQYF,TGCGCCAGCAGCTTGGCCCCAGGGTCCTACGAGCAGTACTTC
few,TRBD1,TRBV6-2/TRBV6-3,TRBJ2-7,CASSAEGTGNYEQYF,TGTGCCAGCAGCGCCGAAGGGACAGGCAACTACGAGCAGTACTTC
few,.,TRBV15,TRBJ2-7,CATSRDQFGEQYF,TGTGCCACCAGCAGAGATCAGTTTGGAGAGCAGTACTTC
few,.,TRBV12-3/TRBV12-4,TRBJ2-1,CASSFWAGSGDEQFF,TGTGCCAGCAGTTTTTGGGCGGGTTCCGGCGATGAGCAGTTCTTC
.,.,TRBV28,TRBJ2-7,CATEGPYEQYF,TGTGCCACCGAAGGGCCCTACGAGCAGTACTTC
few,TRBD2,TRBV29-1,TRBJ2-7,CSVGTSGRGNYEQYF,TGCAGCGTCGGGACTAGCGGGAGGGGGAACTACGAGCAGTACTTC
many,.,TRBV9,TRBJ2-1,CASSVAVGAPGNEQFF,TGTGCCAGCAGCGTAGCTGTGGGGGCGCCGGGCAATGAGCAGTTCTTC
.,.,TRBV30,TRBJ1-2,CAWSAQDYGYTF,TGTGCCTGGAGTGCACAGGACTATGGCTACACCTTC
many,TRBD1,TRBV2,TRBJ1-5,CASRDRESNQPQHF,TGTGCCAGCAGGGACAGGGAGAGCAATCAGCCCCAGCATTTT
.,.,TRBV28,TRBJ2-1,CASTIGLAYNEQFF,TGTGCCAGCACCATCGGTCTAGCCTACAATGAGCAGTTCTTC
few,.,TRBV12-3/TRBV12-4,TRBJ2-5,CASSWADWQETQYF,TGTGCCAGCAGTTGGGCAGATTGGCAAGAGACCCAGTACTTC
many,TRBD1,TRBV7-3,TRBJ2-1,CASSTGTGGNEQFF,TGTGCCAGCAGTACCGGGACAGGGGGCAATGAGCAGTTCTTC
few,.,TRBV4-3,TRBJ2-5,CASSQWFRDWETQYF,TGCGCCAGCAGCCAGTGGTTTCGGGATTGGGAGACCCAGTACTTC
.,.,TRBV2,TRBJ2-3,CASSLGVFTDTQYF,TGTGCCAGCAGCCTCGGTGTGTTCACAGATACGCAGTATTTT
.,.,TRBV19,TRBJ2-7,CASSPVSAGSYEQYF,TGTGCCAGTAGCCCGGTATCCGCAGGCTCCTACGAGCAGTACTTC
.,TRBD1,TRBV2,TRBJ1-6,CASRRDRNSPLHF,TGTGCCAGCAGGCGGGACAGAAATTCACCCCTCCACTTT
few,TRBD1,TRBV9,TRBJ2-2,CASTGQAANTGELFF,TGTGCCAGCACGGGACAGGCCGCGAACACCGGGGAGCTGTTTTTT
.,TRBD1,TRBV7-9,TRBJ2-7,CASSRALGQGAIEQYF,TGTGCCAGCAGCCGCGCTTTGGGCCAGGGGGCCATCGAGCAGTACTTC
many,.,TRBV29-1,TRBJ1-4,CSVGWGRPNEKLFF,TGCAGCGTTGGCTGGGGGCGGCCTAATGAAAAACTGTTTTTT
.,TRBD1,TRBV12-3/TRBV12-4,TRBJ2-7,CASRGTDNPYEQYF,TGTGCCAGCAGAGGGACAGACAACCCCTACGAGCAGTACTTC
few,.,TRBV3-1,TRBJ1-6,CASSQVAGNSPLHF,TGTGCCAGCAGCCAAGTCGCAGGGAATTCACCCCTCCACTTT
few,TRBD2,TRBV28,TRBJ2-5,CASSLSGTRSETQYF,TGTGCCAGCAGTTTATCGGGGACTAGATCCGAGACCCAGTACTTC
many,.,TRBV12-3/TRBV12-4,TRBJ1-2,CASSFQENYGYTF,TGTGCCAGCAGCTTCCAAGAGAACTATGGCTACACCTTC
.,TRBD2,TRBV19,TRBJ2-1,CASRGLAGSHYNEQFF,TGTGCCAGTAGAGGACTAGCGGGTTCTCATTACAATGAGCAGTTCTTC
many,.,TRBV5-1,TRBJ2-5,CASSLVLAPQETQYF,TGCGCCAGCAGCTTGGTATTAGCCCCCCAAGAGACCCAGTACTTC
many,TRBD1,TRBV2,TRBJ2-7,CASSGQGSSYEQYF,TGTGCCAGCAGTGGACAGGGTTCGTCCTACGAGCAGTACTTC